The T cell receptor beta chain under discussion was sequenced for a study of T cell responses to AZD1222 COVID-19 vaccine. General study findings and limits: Spike was spanned by vaccine-associated CD4 TCRs, which were dominant at 160-218 and 743-854. Vaccination with two AZD1222 doses was followed by a rise in Spike-specific TCR breadth and depth.

The CDR3 runs to 13 residues. Trimming took off 1 base at V and 10 bases at J, with 10 bases between the two ends. Germline V CDR1 and CDR2: MGHDK, SYGVNS. TCRdb's table, derived via immunoSEQ multiplex PCR, lists solely in-frame clones and lacks some. This table has some 120,000 clones, around nine tenths appearing once. To note about this clone: What it binds is unknown.

This sample comprised peripheral blood, obtained on day 0 of AZD1222 vaccination. J is TRBJ1-4 and V is TRBV25-1; D gene unclear. The TCR comes from an adult in good health. The CDR3 spells CASSESFKGKLFF. The CDR3 bases are TGTGCCAGCAGTGAATCGTTCAAAGGAAAACTGTTTTTT.